The 10 T cell receptor beta chains reported below all come from one sample, sequenced in a study of metastatic and nonmetastatic thyroid tumors. Using MiXCR, TCRdb reanalyzed the PCR reads. The sample gives 11,000 to 15,000 clones, approximately 29% of which show up once; around 21% is in the top ten. Each patient came to thyroid surgery without any prior treatment (of any kind). Sequenced input: tumor tissue. These receptors were taken from a female donor with papillary thyroid cancer or a benign thyroid nodule (not recorded which). Some clones in this sample may be carry-over from other donors' samples.

The CDR3 sequence: CASSYSGGWEQYF. CDR3 sequence (DNA): TGTGCCAGCAGTTACTCAGGGGGATGGGAGCAGTACTTC. The V call is TRBV6-5, the J call TRBJ2-7; D is perhaps TRBD1 (6 bases). Germline loops: CDR1 MNHEY, CDR2 SVGAGI. The CDR3 spans 13 residues. V was cut by 0 bases and J by 7 bases, with 10 bases left in between.

This rearrangement joins TRBV18 to TRBJ2-6, with a possible D match to TRBD1 (5 bases). The CDR3 has 15 residues. Trimming took 3 bases from V and 1 from J, leaving 7 bases between them. The germline V gene has CDR1 KGHSH and CDR2 LQKENI. The CDR3 region is CASSPRQSGANVLTF. The CDR3 nucleotides read TGTGCCAGCTCACCGCGACAGTCTGGGGCCAACGTCCTGACTTTC.

J is TRBJ2-7 and V is TRBV6-4, with no clear D. The CDR3 is made up of 13 amino acids. Germline CDR1 is MRHNA and CDR2 is SNTAGT. CDR3 residues: CASSYSDSYEQYV. The CDR3 DNA reads TGTGCCAGCAGTTACTCGGACTCCTACGAGCAGTACGTC.

Ten or more counts support this clone. The genes are TRBV7-9 and TRBJ2-2; D gene ambiguous. Germline-derived CDR1 and CDR2 are SEHNR and FQNEAQ (reference sequence). The ends were cut back, 3 bases at V and 6 bases at J, with 2 bases in the middle. The CDR3 length is 11 residues. CDR3 sequence: CASSFPGELFF. The CDR3 DNA reads TGTGCCAGCAGCTTCCCCGGGGAGCTGTTTTTT.

The rearrangement links TRBV18 to TRBJ2-7, with 11 bases identical to TRBD1. Trimming removed 0 bases from V and 4 bases from J; junction bases left unmatched: 2. Germline assignment: CDR1 KGHSH and CDR2 LQKENI. This CDR3 has 15 residues. For the CDR3, the DNA is TGTGCCAGCTCACCACCTGGGACAGGGGGTTACGAGCAGTACTTC. Its protein is CASSPPGTGGYEQYF.

This clone was detected only a few times. The V gene is TRBV6-1, the J gene TRBJ1-1; D gene unclear. This CDR3 contains 10 residues. Germline loops: CDR1 MNHNS, CDR2 SASEGT. V gave up 3 bases and J gave up 10 bases, with 6 bases separating them. CDR3 residues: CASSDEGAFF. DNA for the CDR3: TGTGCCAGCAGTGACGAAGGAGCTTTCTTT.

This clone counts as medium-sized. This chain links TRBV27 with TRBJ2-7; the D gene is possibly TRBD1 (6 bases). The CDR3 runs to 16 residues. Trimming pared 4 bases from V and 1 base from J, leaving 17 bases between. Germline CDR1 reads MNHEY; CDR2 reads SMNVEV (reference sequence). CDR3 DNA sequence: TGTGCCAGCAGTTCCGCAGGGGATGGGGCATCCTACGAGCAGTACTTC. Translated, it gives CASSSAGDGASYEQYF.

This clone was detected a few times. The chain uses TRBV27 and TRBJ2-7; possible D gene TRBD1, 6 bases. This CDR3 comprises 16 residues. The V gene's germline CDR1 is MNHEY and CDR2 SMNVEV (reference sequence). V gave up 4 bases and J gave up 2 bases, with 18 bases separating them. This chain's CDR3 is CASSSTKDSLTYEQYF. The CDR3 nucleotides read TGTGCCAGCAGTTCCACGAAGGACAGTTTAACCTACGAGCAGTACTTC.

CDR3 region: CASSPAVNTEAFF. CDR3 bases: TGTGCCAGCAGTCCCGCTGTGAACACTGAAGCTTTCTTT. The chain carries TRBV27 and TRBJ1-1; D is unclear. In germline, CDR1 is MNHEY, CDR2 SMNVEV (reference sequence). CDR3 size: 13 residues. V was trimmed by 5 bases and J by 0 bases, leaving 7 bases between them.

By share of the sample, this clone is medium-sized (0.01 to 0.1%). The rearrangement uses TRBV7-9 and TRBJ1-3; 9 bases match TRBD1. The CDR3 has 16 residues. Looked up from germline, CDR1 is SEHNR and CDR2 is FQNEAQ (reference sequence). With 0 bases clipped from V and 5 bases from J, the junction kept 5 bases outside the gene matches. CDR3 DNA sequence: TGTGCCAGCAGCTTAGCCGGACAGGGGAGAAGAAACACCATATATTTT. Translation gives CASSLAGQGRRNTIYF.